The 14 T cell receptor beta chains below were found in one sample sequenced in a study of cytomegalovirus exposure and HLA in healthy donors. The PCR was carried out with 60 Vbeta primers and 13 Jbeta primers. Assay used: immunoSEQ multiplex PCR; TCRdb lists only in-frame clones, some missing. The sample has around 180,000 clones, over 75% seen once. Sequenced input: PBMCs. The receptors were sampled from a girl under two years old in good health and CMV-seronegative.

This chain links TRBV7-9 with TRBJ2-4; 10 bases fit TRBD2. Trimming removed 5 bases from V and 2 bases from J; junction bases left unmatched: 6. Looked up from germline, CDR1 is SEHNR and CDR2 is FQNEAQ (reference sequence). The CDR3 contains 16 residues. The CDR3 sequence: CASSPLAGDPKNIQYF. The CDR3 DNA sequence: TGTGCCAGCAGCCCCCTAGCGGGAGATCCCAAAAACATTCAGTACTTC.

The chain joins TRBV4-2 to TRBJ2-3; 10 bases fit TRBD2. Trimming took 1 base from V and 4 from J; bases not matched to a gene: 2. There are 15 residues in the CDR3. Per the germline V gene, CDR1 is LGHNA and CDR2 is YNFKEQ. The CDR3 bases are TGTGCCAGCAGCCAAGCAGCGGGGGGGCCAGATACGCAGTATTTT. Protein: CASSQAAGGPDTQYF.

The CDR3 region has the DNA TGTGCCAGCAGTGATTTCCAGAGGACTGAAGCTTTCTTT. Translating it yields CASSDFQRTEAFF. The genes are TRBV2 and TRBJ1-1, with D hard to call. CDR3 size: 13 residues. V lost 3 bases, J lost 5 bases, and 10 bases lay in between. Germline CDR1 is SNHLY and CDR2 is FYNNEI. The entire variable domain, with the rest obtained from reference TRBV2 and TRBJ1-1, is as follows: EPEVTQTPSHQVTQMGQEVILRCVPISNHLYFYWYRQILGQKVEFLVSFYNNEISEKSEIFDDQFSVERPDGSNFTLKIRSTKLEDSAMYFCASSDFQRTEAFFGQGTRLTVV.

The chain is built from TRBV27 and TRBJ2-2; 7 bases agree with TRBD1. CDR3 length: 14 amino acids. The ends lost 5 bases at V and 5 bases at J; junction bases unmatched: 5. The germline gives CDR1 MNHEY, CDR2 SMNVEV (reference sequence). Here the CDR3 DNA reads TGTGCCAGCAGTCACAGGGGCCCGACCGGGGAGCTGTTTTTT. Translated, it gives CASSHRGPTGELFF.

The CDR3 spells CASSFWTGSYEQYF. CDR3 coding DNA: TGCGCCAGCAGCTTCTGGACAGGAAGCTACGAGCAGTACTTC. V gene TRBV5-1 combines with J gene TRBJ2-7; 7 bases line up with TRBD1. Germline V gene data show CDR1 as SGHRS and CDR2 as YFSETQ. This CDR3 contains 14 residues. V was clipped by 2 bases and J by 3 bases; unmatched bases: 5.

The V gene is TRBV6-1, the J gene TRBJ1-5; D not certain. With 8 bases removed from V and 5 bases from J, the gap between germline ends came to 7 bases. This CDR3 spans 11 amino acids. Germline-derived CDR1 and CDR2 are MNHNS and SASEGT. In DNA form, the CDR3 reads TGTGCCAGCGCAGAAGATCAGCCCCAGCATTTT. Residues: CASAEDQPQHF.

CDR3 DNA sequence: TGTGCCAGCGAGCGGGTACTCCCCTACAATGAGCAGTTCTTC. Its translation is CASERVLPYNEQFF. V is TRBV2 and J is TRBJ2-1, with D possibly being TRBD2 (6 bases). From germline, CDR1 is SNHLY and CDR2 FYNNEI. The CDR3 has 14 amino acids. V gave up 8 bases and J gave up 2 bases, with 13 bases separating them.

There are a few counts of this clone. The chain employs TRBV10-3 and TRBJ2-5, with D possibly TRBD2 on 5 matching bases. The J call could be wrong; TRBJ2-7 is a better fit for the DNA end. CDR1 is ENHRY, CDR2 SYGVKD, per germline. The CDR3 has 12 residues. CDR3: CAISVDLYEQYF. CDR3 coding DNA: TGTGCCATCAGTGTGGACTTGTACGAGCAGTACTTC.

The chain links TRBV7-2 to TRBJ2-1; TRBD2 matches at 13 bases. The CDR3 loop spans 16 amino acids. CDR1 and CDR2 (germline): SGHTA, FQGNSA. Unmatched junction bases numbered 5, after V lost 0 bases and J lost 9 bases. CDR3 residues: CASSLARTSGSGEQFF. CDR3 sequence (DNA): TGTGCCAGCAGCTTAGCTCGGACTAGCGGGAGCGGTGAGCAGTTCTTC.

The genes are TRBV5-5 and TRBJ2-6, with D possibly being TRBD1 (6 bases). V was clipped by 0 bases and J by 2 bases, with 12 bases between them. The CDR3 has 17 residues. CDR1 is SGHKS and CDR2 is YYEKEE in the germline V gene (reference sequence). The CDR3 spells CASSLGQALTGANVLTF. The CDR3 coding sequence is TGTGCCAGCAGCTTGGGACAGGCATTAACTGGGGCCAACGTCCTGACTTTC.

CDR3 region: CASSQELSVDIQYF. Here the CDR3 DNA reads TGCGCCAGCAGCCAAGAGTTGTCGGTAGACATTCAGTACTTC. The chain carries TRBV4-3 and TRBJ2-4; D uncertain. V was clipped by 0 bases and J by 8 bases, with 11 bases between them. There are 14 residues in the CDR3. Germline lookup yields CDR1 LGHNA and CDR2 YSLEER.

The rearrangement joins TRBV6-1 to TRBJ1-2; possibly TRBD1 for D (6 bases). CDR3 length: 12 residues. The V end was cut by 6 bases, the J end by 5 bases, with 10 bases between. The V gene's germline CDR1 is MNHNS and CDR2 SASEGT. The CDR3 coding sequence is TGTGCCAGCAGCCCGACAGGTTATGGCTACACCTTC. This translates into CASSPTGYGYTF.

On this clone itself: At one end the junction does not follow the germline gene, possibly because of a read error. The rearrangement links TRBV7-9 to TRBJ2-7, with 7 bases lining up with TRBD1. Germline assignment: CDR1 SEHNR and CDR2 FQNEAQ (reference sequence). This CDR3 is 13 amino acids long. Here the CDR3 DNA reads TGTTCCAGCAGCCGAGGGGGCTATAACGAGCAGTACTTC. Protein: CSSSRGGYNEQYF. The full variable domain, with the rest looked up from reference TRBV7-9 and TRBJ2-7, is DTGVSQNPRHKITKRGQNVTFRCDPISEHNRLYWYRQTLGQGPEFLTYFQNEAQLEKSRLLSDRFSAERPKGSFSTLEIQRTEQGDSAMYLCSSSRGGYNEQYFGPGTRLTVT.

This chain uses TRBV20-1 with TRBJ1-1; D gene uncertain. Germline CDR1 DFQATT, CDR2 SNEGSKA (reference sequence). Trimming removed 6 bases at V and 4 bases at J, with 6 bases between. CDR3 length equals 10 residues. The CDR3 loop reads CSAKFTEAFF. The CDR3 DNA reads as TGCAGTGCCAAATTCACTGAAGCTTTCTTT.